This entry lists 19 T cell receptor beta chains sequenced from one sample in a study of T cell clonality in common variable immunodeficiency. This table comes from immunoSEQ multiplex PCR, and its TCRdb copy is limited to in-frame clones, with some not included. The sample was found to contain about 30,000 clones, and every one recurs. The source material was peripheral blood mononuclear cells. These receptors were taken from a person aged 18 to 75 in good health.

This clone has ten or more counts. Coverage ceases 3 residues before the CDR3 finishes, and the germline J gene fills in the end. The chain combines TRBV7-8 with TRBJ1-1, with D possibly matching TRBD1 (6 bases). This CDR3 has 16 residues. The ends were cut back, 7 bases at V and 1 base at J, with 19 bases in the middle. CDR1 and CDR2 from the germline V gene are SGHVS and FQNEAQ. The CDR3 sequence: CASTTTPGQSNTEAFF. The part of the CDR3 DNA that was read is TGTGCCAGCACCACGACCCCAGGACAGTCGAACACTGAA.

This clone was seen at least ten times. The read terminates 3 residues ahead of where the CDR3 ends, so the germline J gene completes it. The chain carries TRBV6-1 and TRBJ1-5, with 7 bases aligning to TRBD1. CDR1 MNHNS and CDR2 SASEGT come from the germline V gene. The CDR3 runs 15 residues. J was trimmed by 3 bases and V by 4 bases; bases with no gene match: 6. The CDR3 DNA, read in part, is TGTGCCAGCAGTGCAAGGGACAGACTCAATCAGCCC. It specifies CASSARDRLNQP. The complete CDR3 reads CASSARDRLNQPQHF.

About this clone: The read stops 3 residues short of the end of the CDR3; the missing end is completed from the germline J gene. The J gene is TRBJ2-1, the V gene TRBV7-9; 7 bases are a match to TRBD1. Germline-derived CDR1 and CDR2 are SEHNR and FQNEAQ (reference sequence). The CDR3 is 12 amino acids. The trim removed 5 bases at V and 9 bases at J, leaving 4 bases unmatched. CDR3 bases read: TGTGCCAGCAGCCCTGGACAGGTTGAG. The encoded protein is CASSPGQVE. The complete CDR3 protein is CASSPGQVEQFF.

The table lists this clone with many counts. The read stops 3 residues short of the end of the CDR3; the missing end is completed from the germline J gene. The V gene is TRBV12-3 or TRBV12-4, the J gene TRBJ1-6, with TRBD1 as a possible D gene (6 bases). Trimming cost V 6 bases and J 9 bases, with 24 bases left between them. The CDR3 runs to 17 residues. Partial CDR3 DNA: TGTGCCAGCAGCCTTTTTAGGACAGTAACTTTGGGTTCACCC. As protein: CASSLFRTVTLGSP. The entire CDR3 protein reads CASSLFRTVTLGSPLHF.

Remarks on this clone: One end of the junction fails to match germline, which may point to a read error. This sample includes further DNA sequences coding for the same CDR3. Partial CDR3 DNA: TGCGCCAGCAGTGAATTTACGCGGGGGCAAGAAGAGACC. It translates to CASSEFTRGQEET. Given in full, the CDR3 is CASSEFTRGQEETQYF. The chain carries TRBV6-1 and TRBJ2-5, with a possible D match to TRBD2 (7 bases). Read coverage stops 3 residues before the CDR3 terminus; the germline J gene supplies the remainder. CDR3 length equals 16 residues. Germline V gives CDR1 MNHNS, CDR2 SASEGT.

This clone appeared many times. The DNA ends 3 residues before the CDR3 does, and the rest of the CDR3 is filled in from the germline J gene. The chain is built from TRBV5-1 and TRBJ2-3; 7 bases map to TRBD1. Germline loops: CDR1 SGHRS, CDR2 YFSETQ. The CDR3 totals 14 residues. The V and J ends lost 3 bases and 1 base, in that order; junction bases with no gene match: 2. CDR3 DNA (partial): TGCGCCAGCAGCTCCGGACAGGGCACAGATACG. Protein product: CASSSGQGTDT. The entire CDR3 sequence reads CASSSGQGTDTQYF.

Many counts were recorded for this clone. The CDR3 bases that were read are TGTGCCAGCAGCGCCTCGGGTGGTGCAGATACG. Amino acid sequence: CASSASGGADT. The full CDR3 protein reads CASSASGGADTQYF. The chain carries TRBV6-4 and TRBJ2-3; no reliable D call. The read ends 3 residues shy of where the CDR3 ends; the end is completed using the germline J gene. Germline lookup yields CDR1 MRHNA and CDR2 SNTAGT. The CDR3 runs 14 residues. The V gene lost 6 bases and the J gene lost 4 bases, with 14 bases spanning the gap.

This clone was found many times. Read coverage stops 3 residues before the CDR3 terminus; the germline J gene supplies the remainder. The rearrangement links TRBV11-2 to TRBJ2-3, with no clear D. The CDR3 has 13 amino acids. V gave up 1 base and J gave up 6 bases, with 8 bases separating them. Germline lookup yields CDR1 SGHAT and CDR2 FQNNGV. CDR3 bases read: TGTGCCAGCAGCTTAGTTGTCTCCGATACG. This sequence encodes CASSLVVSDT. The full CDR3 protein is CASSLVVSDTQYF.

Many counts were recorded for this clone. The missing CDR3 end, 3 residues past where the read stops, is filled in from the germline J gene. The chain carries TRBV10-3 and TRBJ2-7, with 9 bases fitting TRBD1. Per germline, CDR1 ENHRY and CDR2 SYGVKD. The CDR3 contains 15 residues. The V segment lost 7 bases and the J segment 1 base; nucleotides outside the gene matches: 8. CDR3 bases read: TGTGCCATCACCCCAGGGACAGGGCAGTCCTACGAG. It yields the protein CAITPGTGQSYE. The CDR3 reads in full as CAITPGTGQSYEQYF.

This clone occurred a few times. Just one base apart from a much larger clone, this may be a read error. The DNA ends 3 residues before the CDR3 does, and the rest of the CDR3 is filled in from the germline J gene. The chain combines TRBV7-3 with TRBJ2-2, with a possible D match to TRBD1 (5 bases). This CDR3 is 15 amino acids long. The germline CDR1 and CDR2 sequences are SGHTA and FQGTGA. CDR3: CASSLSRAGANVLFF. Partial CDR3 DNA: TGTGCCAGCAGCCTTAGTAGGGCTGGGGCCAACGTG.

This clone was counted many times. Coverage ceases 3 residues before the CDR3 finishes, and the germline J gene fills in the end. The chain has TRBV7-6 and TRBJ2-1, with 9 bases fitting TRBD2. The germline CDR1 and CDR2 sequences are SGHVS and FNYEAQ. J was trimmed by 7 bases and V by 5 bases; bases with no gene match: 12. The CDR3 is 16 amino acids. Here the CDR3 reads CASSPLRRGGSNEQFF. CDR3 DNA, as far as it was read: TGTGCCAGCAGCCCCCTGAGGCGGGGGGGCTCAAATGAG.

This clone was observed at least ten times. The read ends 3 residues shy of where the CDR3 ends; the end is completed using the germline J gene. This chain uses TRBV7-2 with TRBJ2-7; 8 nucleotides align to TRBD1. The CDR3 spans 14 residues. Trimming took 5 bases from V and 2 from J; bases not matched to a gene: 5. Germline CDR1 reads SGHTA; CDR2 reads FQGNSA. CDR3: CASSPQTGAYEQYF. CDR3 DNA (partial): TGTGCCAGCAGCCCACAGACAGGGGCCTACGAG.

This clone came up many times. CDR3 sequence: CASSRGQAGGLGAKNIQYF. CDR3 DNA, as far as it was read: TGTGCCAGTAGTAGAGGACAGGCGGGGGGACTGGGGGCCAAAAACATT. The rearrangement uses TRBV19 and TRBJ2-4; the D gene is possibly TRBD2 (8 bases). The observed sequence ends 3 residues before the CDR3 terminus, with the missing tail filled in from the germline J gene. The V gene lost 4 bases and the J gene lost 1 base, with 23 bases spanning the gap. The CDR3 runs 19 residues. Per the germline V gene, CDR1 is LNHDA and CDR2 is SQIVND (reference sequence). The full variable domain, with the rest looked up from reference TRBV19 and TRBJ2-4, is DGGITQSPKYLFRKEGQNVTLSCEQNLNHDAMYWYRQDPGQGLRLIYYSQIVNDFQKGDIAEGYSVSREKKESFPLTVTSAQKNPTAFYLCASSRGQAGGLGAKNIQYFGAGTRLSVL.

CDR3 bases read: TGTGCCAGCAGCCCTGGGACAGGGACCCTCTACGAG. Translation gives CASSPGTGTLYE. The full CDR3 is CASSPGTGTLYEQYF. The chain combines TRBV11-3 with TRBJ2-7; 9 bases line up with TRBD1. The read terminates 3 residues before the CDR3 end, so the remaining end is supplied by the germline J gene. There are 15 residues in the CDR3. The V segment lost 5 bases and the J segment 3 bases; nucleotides outside the gene matches: 8. Germline CDR1 is SGHNT and CDR2 is YENEEA. Full variable domain (outside the CDR3, taken from reference TRBV11-3 and TRBJ2-7): EAGVVQSPRYKIIEKKQPVAFWCNPISGHNTLYWYLQNLGQGPELLIRYENEEAVDDSQLPKDRFSAERLKGVDSTLKIQPAELGDSAVYLCASSPGTGTLYEQYFGPGTRLTVT.

By share of the sample, this clone is medium-sized. Read data end 3 residues before the CDR3 end; the end is taken from the germline J gene. This chain connects TRBV7-9 to TRBJ1-1; D gene ambiguous. From germline, CDR1 is SEHNR and CDR2 FQNEAQ (reference sequence). V dropped 3 bases and J dropped 0 bases, with 11 bases sitting between them. There are 15 residues in the CDR3. CDR3 residues: CASSFSNYMNTEAFF. The covered CDR3 bases are TGTGCCAGCAGCTTTTCGAATTACATGAACACTGAA.

This clone was picked up many times. The read terminates 3 residues before the CDR3 end, so the remaining end is supplied by the germline J gene. V usage is TRBV4-2 and J usage is TRBJ2-2, with 9 bases identical to TRBD1. CDR1 is LGHNA, CDR2 YNFKEQ, per germline. The CDR3 extends over 16 amino acids. V lost 6 bases to trimming and J lost 5 bases; unmatched junction nucleotides: 10. CDR3 bases read: TGTGCCAGCAGTCGGGTGGGACAGGGCGAGACCGGGGAG. It specifies CASSRVGQGETGE. The full CDR3 sequence reads CASSRVGQGETGELFF.

At least ten counts were recorded for this clone. CDR3 residues: CASSLVGVRSGNQPQHF. The part of the CDR3 DNA that was read is TGTGCCAGCAGCTTAGTCGGCGTGAGATCCGGGAATCAGCCC. V is TRBV7-8 and J is TRBJ1-5; D is ambiguous. The CDR3 end falls 3 residues outside the read, so it is completed with the germline J gene. Germline CDR1 is SGHVS and CDR2 is FQNEAQ. The CDR3 is 17 amino acids. V dropped 1 base and J dropped 4 bases, with 17 bases sitting between them.

Many counts were recorded for this clone. The CDR3 spells CSAPDRGNSPLHF. The DNA read from the CDR3 is TGCAGTGCTCCCGACAGGGGAAATTCACCC. The V and J genes are TRBV20-1 and TRBJ1-6, with 8 bases fitting TRBD1. From the germline J gene comes the end of the CDR3, since the read stops 3 residues before it. Germline V gene sequence: CDR1 DFQATT, CDR2 SNEGSKA (reference sequence). The CDR3 is 13 amino acids. The V and J ends lost 5 bases and 7 bases, in that order; junction bases with no gene match: 4.

In its sample, this clone was seen many times. Read coverage stops 3 residues before the CDR3 terminus; the germline J gene supplies the remainder. This sequence joins TRBV11-3 and TRBJ2-2, with D possibly being TRBD2 (5 bases). This CDR3 has 14 residues. V was trimmed by 3 bases and J by 5 bases, leaving 10 bases between them. Germline V CDR1 and CDR2: SGHNT, YENEEA. CDR3 bases read: TGTGCCAGCAGCTTTGCGGGTGATACCGGGGAG. Its translation: CASSFAGDTGE. The CDR3 as a whole reads CASSFAGDTGELFF. The full variable domain, rest sourced from reference TRBV11-3 and TRBJ2-2, is EAGVVQSPRYKIIEKKQPVAFWCNPISGHNTLYWYLQNLGQGPELLIRYENEEAVDDSQLPKDRFSAERLKGVDSTLKIQPAELGDSAVYLCASSFAGDTGELFFGEGSRLTVL.